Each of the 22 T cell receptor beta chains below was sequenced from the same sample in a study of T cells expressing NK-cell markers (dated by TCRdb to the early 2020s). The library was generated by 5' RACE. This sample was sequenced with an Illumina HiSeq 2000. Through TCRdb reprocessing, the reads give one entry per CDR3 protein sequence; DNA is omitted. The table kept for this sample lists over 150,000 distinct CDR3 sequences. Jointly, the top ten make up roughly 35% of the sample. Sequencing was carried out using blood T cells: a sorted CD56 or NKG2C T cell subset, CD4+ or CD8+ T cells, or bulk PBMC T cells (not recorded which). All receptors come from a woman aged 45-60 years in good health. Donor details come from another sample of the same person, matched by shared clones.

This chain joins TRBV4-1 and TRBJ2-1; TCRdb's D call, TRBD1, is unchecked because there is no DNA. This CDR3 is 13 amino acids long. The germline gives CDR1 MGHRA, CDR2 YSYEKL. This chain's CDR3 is CASSQVGVDEQFF.

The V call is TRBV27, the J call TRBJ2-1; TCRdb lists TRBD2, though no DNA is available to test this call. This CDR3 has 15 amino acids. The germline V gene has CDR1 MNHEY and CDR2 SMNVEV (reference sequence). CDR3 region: CASSLSPGLAGEQFF.

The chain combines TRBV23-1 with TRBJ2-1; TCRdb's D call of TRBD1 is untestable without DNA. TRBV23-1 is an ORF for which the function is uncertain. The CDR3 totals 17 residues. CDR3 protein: CASSPTGLDSFYNEQFF.

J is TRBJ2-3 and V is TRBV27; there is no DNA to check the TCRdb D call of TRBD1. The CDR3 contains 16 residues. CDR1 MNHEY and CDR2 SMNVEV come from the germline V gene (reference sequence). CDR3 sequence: CASSLKGTQSLDTQYF.

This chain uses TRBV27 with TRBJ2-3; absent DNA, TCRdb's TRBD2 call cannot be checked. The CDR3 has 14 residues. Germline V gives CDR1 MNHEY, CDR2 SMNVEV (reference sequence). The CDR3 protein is CASSEWGDTDTQYF.

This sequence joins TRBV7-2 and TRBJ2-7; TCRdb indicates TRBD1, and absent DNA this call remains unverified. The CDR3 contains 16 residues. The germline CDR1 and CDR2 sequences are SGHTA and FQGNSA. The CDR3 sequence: CASSLEGGLSGYEQYF.

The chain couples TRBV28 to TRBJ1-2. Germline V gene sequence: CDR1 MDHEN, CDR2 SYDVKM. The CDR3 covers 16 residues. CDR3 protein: CASSLVIRLTNYGYTF.

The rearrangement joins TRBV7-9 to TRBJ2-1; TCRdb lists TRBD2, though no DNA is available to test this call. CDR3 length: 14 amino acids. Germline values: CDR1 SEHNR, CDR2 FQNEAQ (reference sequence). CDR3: CASSAVALGDEQFF.

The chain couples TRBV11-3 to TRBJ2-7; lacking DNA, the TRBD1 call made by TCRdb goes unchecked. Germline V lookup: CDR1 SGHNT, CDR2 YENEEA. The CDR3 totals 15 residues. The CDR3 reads CASSPTGGRTYEQYF.

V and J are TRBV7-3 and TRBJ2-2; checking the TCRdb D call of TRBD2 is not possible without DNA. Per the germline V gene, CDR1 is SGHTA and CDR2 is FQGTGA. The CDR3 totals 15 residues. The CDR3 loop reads CASSSREGGTGELFF.

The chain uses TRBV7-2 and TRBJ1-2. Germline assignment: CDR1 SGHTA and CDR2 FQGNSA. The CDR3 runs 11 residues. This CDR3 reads CASSLGHGYTF.

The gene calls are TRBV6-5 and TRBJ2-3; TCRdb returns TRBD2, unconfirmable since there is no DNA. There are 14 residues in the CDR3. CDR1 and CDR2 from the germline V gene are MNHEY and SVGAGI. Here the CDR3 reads CASTRGGNADTQYF.

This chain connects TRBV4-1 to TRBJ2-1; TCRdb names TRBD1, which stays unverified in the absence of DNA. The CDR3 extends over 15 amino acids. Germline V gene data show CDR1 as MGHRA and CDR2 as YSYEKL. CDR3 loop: CASSLSARGDNEQFF.

CDR3 sequence reads: CASGSGRGTDTQYF. J is TRBJ2-3 and V is TRBV3-1; TCRdb names TRBD2, which stays unverified in the absence of DNA. CDR1 is LGHDT, CDR2 YNNKEL, per germline (reference sequence). This CDR3 comprises 14 residues.

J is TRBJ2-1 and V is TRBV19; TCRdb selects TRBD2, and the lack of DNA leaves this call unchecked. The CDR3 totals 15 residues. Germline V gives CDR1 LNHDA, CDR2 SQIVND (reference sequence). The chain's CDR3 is CASSIVAGEYNEQFF.

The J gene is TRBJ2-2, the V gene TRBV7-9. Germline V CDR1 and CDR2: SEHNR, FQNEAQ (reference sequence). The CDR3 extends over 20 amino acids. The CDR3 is CASSLAGQVDPPTNTGELFF.

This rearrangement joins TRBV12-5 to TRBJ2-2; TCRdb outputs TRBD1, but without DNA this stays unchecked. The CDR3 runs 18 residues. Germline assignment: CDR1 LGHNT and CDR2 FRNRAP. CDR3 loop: CASGLVNSGPGRTGELFF.

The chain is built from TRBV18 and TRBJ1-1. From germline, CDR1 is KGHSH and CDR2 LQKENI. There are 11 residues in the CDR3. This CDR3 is CASSPESEAFF.

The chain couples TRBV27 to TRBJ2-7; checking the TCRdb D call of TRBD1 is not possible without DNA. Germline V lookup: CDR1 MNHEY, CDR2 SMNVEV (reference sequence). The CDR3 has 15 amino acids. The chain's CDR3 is CASRTRRGGLHEQYF.

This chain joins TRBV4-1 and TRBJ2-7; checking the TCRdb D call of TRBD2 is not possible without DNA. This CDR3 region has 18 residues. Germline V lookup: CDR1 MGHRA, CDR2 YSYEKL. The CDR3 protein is CASSQVVGLAGGSYEQYF.

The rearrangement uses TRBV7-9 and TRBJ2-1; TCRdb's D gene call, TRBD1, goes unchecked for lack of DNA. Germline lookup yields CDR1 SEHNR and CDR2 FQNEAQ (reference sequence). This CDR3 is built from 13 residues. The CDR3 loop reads CASSYRGIGEQFF.

This CDR3 is CASSPKFYEQYF. The J gene is TRBJ2-7, the V gene TRBV12-3 or TRBV12-4. The CDR3 covers 12 residues.